The entry that follows covers one T cell receptor (beta chain) sequence. Antigen specificity is unknown. The data belong to a study of T cells in localized non-small cell lung cancer. Points from the study as a whole: The study linked higher blood T cell density to longer overall survival. Turning up in adjacent lung were a median about 56 of the top 100 tumor clones. Uninvolved nearby lung showed the greatest T cell clonality, exceeding that found in tumor.

The data were produced by immunoSEQ multiplex PCR, yet TCRdb's version contains in-frame clones alone and is incomplete. The data show 950 to 1,500 clones, with over 30% seen just once and more than 25% held by the top ten. The sequence was obtained from a female donor of 60 years or more with stage II lung adenocarcinoma. The source material was normal lung tissue next to the tumor, sampled before any cancer treatment.

The DNA for the CDR3 is TGTGCCAGCAGCCATCAGGGGGCTGTGAATACGCAGTATTTT. This sequence encodes CASSHQGAVNTQYF. This rearrangement joins TRBV14 to TRBJ2-3; 8 bases align to TRBD1. In germline, CDR1 is SGHDN, CDR2 FVKESK. The CDR3 length is 14 residues. Unmatched junction bases numbered 6, after V lost 3 bases and J lost 7 bases.